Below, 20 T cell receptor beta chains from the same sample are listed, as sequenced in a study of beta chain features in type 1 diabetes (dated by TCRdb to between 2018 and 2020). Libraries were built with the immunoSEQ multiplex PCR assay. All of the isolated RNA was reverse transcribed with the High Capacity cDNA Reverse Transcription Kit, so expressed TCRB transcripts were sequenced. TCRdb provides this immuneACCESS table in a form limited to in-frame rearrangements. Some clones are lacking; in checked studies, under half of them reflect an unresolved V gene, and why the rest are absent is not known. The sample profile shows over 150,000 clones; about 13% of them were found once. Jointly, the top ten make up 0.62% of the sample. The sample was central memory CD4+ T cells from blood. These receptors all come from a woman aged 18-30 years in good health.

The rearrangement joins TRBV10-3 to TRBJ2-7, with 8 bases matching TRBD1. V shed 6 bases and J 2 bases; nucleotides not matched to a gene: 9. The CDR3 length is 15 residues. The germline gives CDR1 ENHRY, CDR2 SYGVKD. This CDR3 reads CAISPTGELTYEQYF. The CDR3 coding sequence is TGTGCCATCAGCCCGACAGGGGAATTGACCTACGAGCAGTACTTC.

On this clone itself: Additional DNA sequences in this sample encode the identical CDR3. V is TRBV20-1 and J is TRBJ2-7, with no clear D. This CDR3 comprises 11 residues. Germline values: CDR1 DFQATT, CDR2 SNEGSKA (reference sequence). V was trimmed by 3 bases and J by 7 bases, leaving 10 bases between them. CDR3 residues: CSARAPGEQYF. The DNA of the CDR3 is TGCAGTGCTAGGGCCCCGGGTGAGCAGTACTTC.

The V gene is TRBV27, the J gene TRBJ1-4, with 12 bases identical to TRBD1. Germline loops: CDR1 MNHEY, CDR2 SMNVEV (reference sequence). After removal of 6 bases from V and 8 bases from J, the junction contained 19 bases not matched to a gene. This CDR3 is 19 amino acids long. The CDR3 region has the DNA TGTGCCAGCAGCCCTAAATGGGGACAGGGGGCGTCCCATAGAGAAAAACTGTTTTTT. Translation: CASSPKWGQGASHREKLFF.

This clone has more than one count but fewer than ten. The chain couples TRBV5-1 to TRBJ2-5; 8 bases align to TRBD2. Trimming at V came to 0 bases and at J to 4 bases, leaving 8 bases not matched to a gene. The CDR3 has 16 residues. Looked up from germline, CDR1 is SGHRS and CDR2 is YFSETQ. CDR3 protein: CASSLETSGGGETQYF. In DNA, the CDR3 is TGCGCCAGCAGCTTGGAAACTAGCGGAGGGGGAGAGACCCAGTACTTC.

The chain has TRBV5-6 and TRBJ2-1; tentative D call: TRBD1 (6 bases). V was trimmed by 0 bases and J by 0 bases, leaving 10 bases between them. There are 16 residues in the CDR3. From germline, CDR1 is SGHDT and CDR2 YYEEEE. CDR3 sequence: CASSLERGHSYNEQFF. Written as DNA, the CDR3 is TGTGCCAGCAGCTTGGAGAGGGGACACTCCTACAATGAGCAGTTCTTC.

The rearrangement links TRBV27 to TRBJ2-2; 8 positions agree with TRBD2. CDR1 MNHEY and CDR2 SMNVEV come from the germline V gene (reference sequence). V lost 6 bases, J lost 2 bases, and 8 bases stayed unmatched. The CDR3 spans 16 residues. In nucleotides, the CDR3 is TGTGCCAGCAGAGCAGGTAGCGGGATCAACACCGGGGAGCTGTTTTTT. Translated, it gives CASRAGSGINTGELFF.

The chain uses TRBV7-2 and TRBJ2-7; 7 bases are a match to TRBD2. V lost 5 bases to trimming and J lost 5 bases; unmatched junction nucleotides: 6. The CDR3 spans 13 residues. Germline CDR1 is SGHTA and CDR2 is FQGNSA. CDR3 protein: CASSPGLPNEQYF. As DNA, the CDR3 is TGTGCCAGCAGCCCGGGACTACCCAACGAGCAGTACTTC.

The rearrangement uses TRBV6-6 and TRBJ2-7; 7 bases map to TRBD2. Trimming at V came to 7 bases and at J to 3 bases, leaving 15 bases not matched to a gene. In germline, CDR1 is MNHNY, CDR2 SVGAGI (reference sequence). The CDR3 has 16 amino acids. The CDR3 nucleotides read TGTGCCAGCAAGGGTTTGGGGGGGGAGGGCAACTACGAGCAGTACTTC. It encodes CASKGLGGEGNYEQYF.

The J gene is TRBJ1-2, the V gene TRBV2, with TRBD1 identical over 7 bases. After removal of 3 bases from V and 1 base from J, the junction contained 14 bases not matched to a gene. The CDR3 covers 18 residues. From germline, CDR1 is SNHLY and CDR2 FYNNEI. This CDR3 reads CASSERGGNQDVNYGYTF. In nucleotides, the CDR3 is TGTGCCAGCAGTGAGAGAGGGGGCAATCAGGATGTTAACTATGGCTACACCTTC.

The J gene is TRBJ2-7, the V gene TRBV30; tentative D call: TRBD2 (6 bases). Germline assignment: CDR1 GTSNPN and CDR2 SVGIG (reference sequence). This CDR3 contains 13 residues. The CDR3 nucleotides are TGTGCGTCGGGGACTGACAGCTCCTACGAGCAGTACTTC. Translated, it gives CASGTDSSYEQYF.

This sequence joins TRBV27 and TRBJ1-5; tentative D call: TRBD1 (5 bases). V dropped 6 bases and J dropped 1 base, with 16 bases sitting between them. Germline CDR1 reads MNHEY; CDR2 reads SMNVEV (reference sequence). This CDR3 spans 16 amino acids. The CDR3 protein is CASRPDGGGSNQPQHF. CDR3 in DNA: TGTGCCAGCAGACCCGACGGGGGAGGAAGCAATCAGCCCCAGCATTTT.

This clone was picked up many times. CDR3 region: CASSQPIGQGKDGYTF. DNA for the CDR3: TGCGCCAGCAGTCAGCCAATTGGACAGGGAAAGGATGGCTACACCTTC. The chain carries TRBV23-1 and TRBJ1-2, with 8 bases that match TRBD1. TRBV23-1 is an ORF, and what it does is uncertain. CDR3 length equals 16 residues. Losses at the gene ends were 3 bases for V and 6 bases for J; bases not matched to a gene: 12.

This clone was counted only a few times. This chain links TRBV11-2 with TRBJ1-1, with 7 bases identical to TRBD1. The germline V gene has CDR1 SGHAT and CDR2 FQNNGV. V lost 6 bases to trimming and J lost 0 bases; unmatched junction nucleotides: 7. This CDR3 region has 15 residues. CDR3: CASSSTGRMNTEAFF. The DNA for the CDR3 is TGTGCCAGCAGTTCGACAGGGCGCATGAACACTGAAGCTTTCTTT.

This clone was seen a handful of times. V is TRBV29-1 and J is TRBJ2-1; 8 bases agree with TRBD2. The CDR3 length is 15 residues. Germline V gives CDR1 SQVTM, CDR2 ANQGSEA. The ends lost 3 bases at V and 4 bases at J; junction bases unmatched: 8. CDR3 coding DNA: TGCAGCGTTGAGGGCTGGACTAGCAGATACAATGAGCAGTTCTTC. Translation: CSVEGWTSRYNEQFF.

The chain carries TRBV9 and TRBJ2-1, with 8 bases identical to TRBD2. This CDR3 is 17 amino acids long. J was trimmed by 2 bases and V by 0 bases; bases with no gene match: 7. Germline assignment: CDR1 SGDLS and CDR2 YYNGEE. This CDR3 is CASSVAGGPRAYNEQFF. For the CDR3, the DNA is TGTGCCAGCAGCGTAGCGGGAGGGCCCAGGGCCTACAATGAGCAGTTCTTC.

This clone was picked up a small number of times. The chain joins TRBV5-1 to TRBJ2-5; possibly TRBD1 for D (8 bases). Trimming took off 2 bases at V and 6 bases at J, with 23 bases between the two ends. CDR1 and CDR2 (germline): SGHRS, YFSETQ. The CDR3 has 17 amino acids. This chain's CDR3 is CASSFRRGAGGSQTQYF. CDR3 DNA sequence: TGCGCCAGCAGCTTCCGACGGGGGGCAGGGGGCTCTCAGACCCAGTACTTC.

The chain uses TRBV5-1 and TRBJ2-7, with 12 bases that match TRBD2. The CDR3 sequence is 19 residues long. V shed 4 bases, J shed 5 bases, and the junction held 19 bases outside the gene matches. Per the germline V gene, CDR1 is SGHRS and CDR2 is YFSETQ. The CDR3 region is CASSHASRMTTSGSNEQYF. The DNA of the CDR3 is TGCGCCAGCAGCCACGCGAGCCGAATGACGACTAGCGGGAGCAACGAGCAGTACTTC.

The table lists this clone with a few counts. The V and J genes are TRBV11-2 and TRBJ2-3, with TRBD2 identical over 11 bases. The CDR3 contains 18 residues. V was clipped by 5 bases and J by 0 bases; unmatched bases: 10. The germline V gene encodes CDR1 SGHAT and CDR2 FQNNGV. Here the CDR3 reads CASSPHRTSGYSTDTQYF. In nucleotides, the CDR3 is TGTGCCAGCAGCCCGCACCGGACTAGCGGGTATAGCACAGATACGCAGTATTTT.

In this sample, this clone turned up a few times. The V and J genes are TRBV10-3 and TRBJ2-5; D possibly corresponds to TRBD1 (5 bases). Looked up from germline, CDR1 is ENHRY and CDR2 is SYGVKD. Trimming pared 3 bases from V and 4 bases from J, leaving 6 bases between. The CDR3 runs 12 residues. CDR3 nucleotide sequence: TGTGCCATCAGTGAAAGGGGAGAGACCCAGTACTTC. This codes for CAISERGETQYF.

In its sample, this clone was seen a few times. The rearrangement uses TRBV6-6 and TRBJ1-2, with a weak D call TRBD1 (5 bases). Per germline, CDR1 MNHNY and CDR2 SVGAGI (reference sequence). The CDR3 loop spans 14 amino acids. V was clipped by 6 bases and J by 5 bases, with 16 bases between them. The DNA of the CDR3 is TGTGCCAGCAGACGGGACTCCCCCCCGTATGGCTACACCTTC. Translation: CASRRDSPPYGYTF.